The 23 T cell receptor beta chains presented below share a single source sample, sequenced in a study of OX40 agonist ivuxolimab in advanced cancers. Receptor libraries were prepared by the immunoSEQ multiplex PCR assay. Not all clones reach the TCRdb copy of this immuneACCESS table, which keeps in-frame sequences only. Checked studies attribute under half of the gap to unresolved V genes and leave the rest unexplained. The sample table shows around 72,000 clones, and 82% are seen once. The ten largest clones take up approximately 0.4% of the sample. The source material was CD4+ or CD8+ T cells sorted from blood, sampled in a trial of the OX40 agonist ivuxolimab. The receptors here all came from an adult with an advanced solid tumor such as melanoma, head and neck, liver or kidney cancer.

The chain links TRBV25-1 to TRBJ2-1; 11 nucleotides align to TRBD2. Losses at the gene ends were 4 bases for V and 14 bases for J; bases not matched to a gene: 1. CDR1 is MGHDK, CDR2 SYGVNS, per germline. The CDR3 totals 11 residues. CDR3: CASSGGLAEFF. The DNA of the CDR3 is TGTGCCAGCAGTGGGGGACTAGCGGAGTTCTTC.

The chain has TRBV28 and TRBJ2-1; 9 bases fit TRBD2. CDR3 length: 15 amino acids. Germline-derived CDR1 and CDR2 are MDHEN and SYDVKM. Losses at the gene ends were 6 bases for V and 2 bases for J; bases not matched to a gene: 5. The CDR3 here is CASRRAGGTYNEQFF. The DNA of the CDR3 is TGTGCCAGCAGGCGAGCGGGAGGCACCTACAATGAGCAGTTCTTC.

The chain links TRBV19 to TRBJ2-3, with 12 bases identical to TRBD2. The CDR3 length is 17 residues. Per the germline V gene, CDR1 is LNHDA and CDR2 is SQIVND (reference sequence). V lost 5 bases and J lost 1; bases outside the gene matches: 7. The CDR3 nucleotides are TGTGCCAGTAGTCCTAGCGGGAGGGGAAAGGGCACAGATACGCAGTATTTT. Translating gives CASSPSGRGKGTDTQYF.

The rearrangement links TRBV9 to TRBJ2-3; D may be TRBD1 or TRBD2 (5 bases each). The CDR3 totals 16 residues. The germline V and J ends were trimmed by 0 bases and 4 bases, with 15 bases remaining between them. Germline V lookup: CDR1 SGDLS, CDR2 YYNGEE. CDR3 residues: CASSVVDGASPDTQYF. The CDR3, as DNA: TGTGCCAGCAGCGTAGTTGACGGGGCGTCCCCAGATACGCAGTATTTT.

The rearrangement links TRBV18 to TRBJ2-5; TRBD1 aligns across 7 bases. V gave up 6 bases and J gave up 11 bases; unmatched junction bases: 15. This CDR3 spans 14 amino acids. Germline V gives CDR1 KGHSH, CDR2 LQKENI. CDR3 nucleotide sequence: TGTGCCAGCTCGCCCCTGAGGGACAGCGCAATACAGTACTTC. The encoded protein is CASSPLRDSAIQYF.

The CDR3 is CASSLYREGGYTF. CDR3 in DNA: TGTGCCAGCAGTTTATATAGGGAGGGCGGCTACACCTTC. The rearrangement uses TRBV27 and TRBJ1-2; D gene unclear. Germline V gives CDR1 MNHEY, CDR2 SMNVEV (reference sequence). CDR3 length: 13 amino acids. V was shortened by 1 base and J by 8 bases, with 11 bases between the two germline ends.

The V call is TRBV19, the J call TRBJ1-3, with D hard to call. Per germline, CDR1 LNHDA and CDR2 SQIVND (reference sequence). The V and J ends lost 10 bases and 8 bases respectively, with 21 bases between them. The CDR3 is made up of 14 amino acids. CDR3 nucleotide sequence: TGTGCCACCAAACCCCCAGGAGCGTTGGACACCATATATTTT. Residues: CATKPPGALDTIYF.

The chain employs TRBV19 and TRBJ2-1, with TRBD2 matching 7 bases. CDR3 length equals 14 residues. Trimming removed 5 bases from V and 0 bases from J; junction bases left unmatched: 1. The germline CDR1 and CDR2 sequences are LNHDA and SQIVND (reference sequence). The CDR3 bases are TGTGCCAGTAGTCGCGGGAGCTCCTACAATGAGCAGTTCTTC. Its translation is CASSRGSSYNEQFF.

This chain connects TRBV19 to TRBJ2-5; either TRBD1 or TRBD2 may supply D (6 bases each). Germline values: CDR1 LNHDA, CDR2 SQIVND (reference sequence). CDR3 length: 16 residues. Trimming took 5 bases from V and 4 from J, leaving 20 bases between them. The CDR3 sequence: CASSSGYGGPSETQYF. CDR3 nucleotide sequence: TGTGCCAGTAGTTCTGGTTACGGGGGCCCCTCAGAGACCCAGTACTTC.

The chain employs TRBV18 and TRBJ2-1; 8 bases agree with TRBD2. There are 15 residues in the CDR3. The V segment lost 2 bases and the J segment 4 bases; nucleotides outside the gene matches: 4. Germline V gives CDR1 KGHSH, CDR2 LQKENI. The CDR3, as DNA: TGTGCCAGCTCACCAAGGGCGGGAGGATACAATGAGCAGTTCTTC. Its translation: CASSPRAGGYNEQFF. Together with reference TRBV18 and TRBJ2-1, the CDR3 gives the full variable domain: NAGVMQNPRHLVRRRGQEARLRCSPMKGHSHVYWYRQLPEEGLKFMVYLQKENIIDESGMPKERFSAEFPKEGPSILRIQQVVRGDSAAYFCASSPRAGGYNEQFFGPGTRLTVL.

The chain combines TRBV4-3 with TRBJ2-1, with D unclear. V lost 0 bases and J 0 bases, leaving 12 bases between the germline ends. The CDR3 spans 17 residues. Germline V gene lookup returns CDR1 LGHNA and CDR2 YSLEER. The CDR3, as DNA: TGCGCCAGCAGCCAAGATCTTGGCGCCAGCTCCTACAATGAGCAGTTCTTC. This sequence encodes CASSQDLGASSYNEQFF.

The chain carries TRBV15 and TRBJ2-2; D is unresolved. Trimming removed 8 bases at V and 0 bases at J, with 10 bases between. This CDR3 contains 14 residues. From germline, CDR1 is LNHNV and CDR2 YYDKDF (reference sequence). In nucleotides, the CDR3 is TGTGCCACCCGGACGTACGCGAACACCGGGGAGCTGTTTTTT. Residues: CATRTYANTGELFF.

The V and J genes are TRBV11-1 and TRBJ2-1; 8 nucleotides align to TRBD2. The germline V gene has CDR1 SGHAT and CDR2 FQDESV (reference sequence). This CDR3 is 14 amino acids long. Germline trimming cut 5 bases from V and 7 bases from J; bases unmatched to any gene: 7. The CDR3 is CASSPWTSWNEQFF. The DNA for the CDR3 is TGTGCCAGCAGCCCCTGGACTAGCTGGAATGAGCAGTTCTTC.

The chain uses TRBV2 and TRBJ1-2, with 8 bases aligning to TRBD1. CDR1 and CDR2 (germline): SNHLY, FYNNEI. The trim removed 5 bases at V and 7 bases at J, leaving 12 bases unmatched. This CDR3 region has 15 residues. The CDR3 nucleotides are TGTGCCAGCAGTCTCTCAGGACAGGGTCCGACTGGCTACACCTTC. Its translation is CASSLSGQGPTGYTF.

The rearrangement uses TRBV5-8 and TRBJ1-3, with a weak D call TRBD1 (5 bases). The CDR3 spans 14 residues. V lost 2 bases and J lost 4, with 10 bases in between. From germline, CDR1 is SGHTS and CDR2 YDEGEE. CDR3 DNA: TGTGCCAGCAGCTTTGCGGGACCGGGAAACACCATATATTTT. Protein sequence: CASSFAGPGNTIYF.

Written as DNA, the CDR3 is TGTGCCAGCAGTTACTCCGGACAGGGTAGAGAAAAACTGTTTTTT. It yields the protein CASSYSGQGREKLFF. The chain couples TRBV6-5 to TRBJ1-4; 8 bases agree with TRBD1. This CDR3 comprises 15 residues. V shed 0 bases, J shed 8 bases, and the junction held 5 bases outside the gene matches. Germline lookup yields CDR1 MNHEY and CDR2 SVGAGI.

The V gene is TRBV11-2, the J gene TRBJ1-3; TRBD1 aligns across 8 bases. The CDR3 sequence is 16 residues long. Germline values: CDR1 SGHAT, CDR2 FQNNGV. J was trimmed by 4 bases and V by 3 bases; bases with no gene match: 8. DNA for the CDR3: TGTGCCAGCAGCTTTGACAGGGGAACGGCGGGAAACACCATATATTTT. Amino acid sequence: CASSFDRGTAGNTIYF.

This clone was seen only once. The chain couples TRBV28 to TRBJ1-5; D is perhaps TRBD1 (5 bases). V was pared by 6 bases and J by 5 bases, with 17 bases between. This CDR3 is built from 15 residues. Germline CDR1 reads MDHEN; CDR2 reads SYDVKM. The DNA for the CDR3 is TGTGCCAGCAGCTCAACCCAGGAGGGGCATCAGCCCCAGCATTTT. Residues: CASSSTQEGHQPQHF. Supplemented by reference TRBV28 and TRBJ1-5, the full variable domain reads DVKVTQSSRYLVKRTGEKVFLECVQDMDHENMFWYRQDPGLGLRLIYFSYDVKMKEKGDIPEGYSVSREKKERFSLILESASTNQTSMYLCASSSTQEGHQPQHFGDGTRLSIL.

This clone was seen a single time. The genes are TRBV7-2 and TRBJ2-3, with 8 bases fitting TRBD2. The length of the CDR3 is 18 residues. Germline V gives CDR1 SGHTA, CDR2 FQGNSA. The V segment lost 3 bases and the J segment 0 bases; nucleotides outside the gene matches: 11. CDR3: CASSLTSGRATSTDTQYF. The DNA for the CDR3 is TGTGCCAGCAGCTTGACGAGCGGGAGAGCGACTAGCACAGATACGCAGTATTTT.

The gene calls are TRBV7-8 and TRBJ2-5, with TRBD2 matching 8 bases. This CDR3 spans 15 amino acids. CDR1 and CDR2 (germline): SGHVS, FQNEAQ. J was trimmed by 1 base and V by 7 bases; bases with no gene match: 8. The CDR3 region is CASNFLLAVQETQYF. The CDR3 DNA follows: TGTGCCAGCAACTTCCTACTAGCGGTCCAAGAGACCCAGTACTTC.

The chain recombines TRBV2 with TRBJ2-5, with D perhaps TRBD1 (5 bases). The CDR3 has 14 amino acids. CDR1 and CDR2 (germline): SNHLY, FYNNEI. The V end lost 6 bases, the J end lost 2 bases, and 13 bases lay between the germline ends. CDR3 DNA sequence: TGTGCCAGCAGGCTGGACACAACTCAAGAGACCCAGTACTTC. Its translation is CASRLDTTQETQYF.

The genes are TRBV28 and TRBJ1-1; weak D call: TRBD1 (6 bases). V was pared by 4 bases and J by 5 bases, with 17 bases between. The CDR3 extends over 15 amino acids. Germline V lookup: CDR1 MDHEN, CDR2 SYDVKM. This chain's CDR3 is CASSYGGGRRTEAFF. DNA of the CDR3: TGTGCCAGCAGTTATGGGGGGGGCCGGCGGACTGAAGCTTTCTTT.

The chain recombines TRBV5-1 with TRBJ1-3, with a weak D call TRBD1 (6 bases). Trimming removed 1 base at V and 0 bases at J, with 8 bases between. There are 15 residues in the CDR3. The germline V gene has CDR1 SGHRS and CDR2 YFSETQ. The CDR3 sequence: CASSLQGNSGNTIYF. The DNA for the CDR3 is TGCGCCAGCAGCTTGCAGGGGAACTCTGGAAACACCATATATTTT.